These 14 T cell receptor beta chains share one sample of origin, sequenced in a study of blood T cell repertoires in COVID-19. Clones were sequenced by immunoSEQ multiplex PCR, and TCRdb holds only the in-frame ones, with some missing. The table lists roughly 420,000 clones, roughly 90% of them singletons. Sequencing was done on a sample of PBMCs or T cells enriched from blood (not recorded which). The source is a woman in her twenties or thirties with acute COVID-19.

The gene calls are TRBV6-5 and TRBJ2-7, with D possibly TRBD2 on 6 matching bases. Looked up from germline, CDR1 is MNHEY and CDR2 is SVGAGI. With 9 bases removed from V and 1 base from J, the gap between germline ends came to 19 bases. The length of the CDR3 is 15 residues. The CDR3 DNA reads TGTGCCAGTACACTTGAGGGCGGGGTATCCTACGAGCAGTACTTC. Its protein product is CASTLEGGVSYEQYF.

This clone was observed a single time. This chain connects TRBV10-2 to TRBJ1-2; D not certain. Trimming took off 3 bases at V and 8 bases at J, with 7 bases between the two ends. In germline, CDR1 is WSHSY, CDR2 SAAADI. The CDR3 consists of 11 residues. DNA for the CDR3: TGCGCCAGCAGTGACCCTCCGGGCTACACCTTC. It specifies CASSDPPGYTF.

For the CDR3, the DNA is TGTGCCAGCAGCTTGCGCCGGGATGGACCCCTCCACTTT. Amino acids: CASSLRRDGPLHF. The chain carries TRBV5-5 and TRBJ1-6; D unresolved. Germline V gene sequence: CDR1 SGHKS, CDR2 YYEKEE (reference sequence). This CDR3 contains 13 residues. With 1 base removed from V and 12 bases from J, the gap between germline ends came to 11 bases.

This clone was detected a few times. The chain employs TRBV5-8 and TRBJ1-6; no reliable D call. Germline-derived CDR1 and CDR2 are SGHTS and YDEGEE. The CDR3 loop spans 15 amino acids. V was shortened by 6 bases and J by 10 bases, with 20 bases between the two germline ends. CDR3 amino acids: CASTQDGGEESPLHF. Here the CDR3 DNA reads TGTGCCAGCACCCAGGACGGTGGGGAGGAGTCACCCCTCCACTTT. The whole variable domain, remainder taken from reference TRBV5-8 and TRBJ1-6, is EAGVTQSPTHLIKTRGQQATLRCSPISGHTSVYWYQQALGLGLQFLLWYDEGEERNRGNFPPRFSGRQFPNYSSELNVNALELEDSALYLCASTQDGGEESPLHFGNGTRLTVT.

The genes are TRBV3-1 (or the pseudogene TRBV3-2) and TRBJ1-2; D might be TRBD1 (6 bases). The CDR3 is made up of 15 amino acids. CDR1 is LGHDT and CDR2 is YNNKEL in the germline V gene (reference sequence). V was clipped by 1 base and J by 0 bases, with 9 bases between them. CDR3 sequence reads: CASSQGTDPNYGYTF. The CDR3, as DNA: TGTGCCAGCAGCCAAGGGACAGACCCTAACTATGGCTACACCTTC.

This clone was observed a single time. This chain uses TRBV3-1 (or the pseudogene TRBV3-2) with TRBJ2-3; D is possibly TRBD2 (6 bases). Trimming pared 0 bases from V and 0 bases from J, leaving 13 bases between. The germline V gene encodes CDR1 LGHDT and CDR2 YNNKEL (reference sequence). CDR3 size: 17 residues. Written as DNA, the CDR3 is TGTGCCAGCAGCCAAGAAGTTTGGACTACTAGCACAGATACGCAGTATTTT. Translated, it gives CASSQEVWTTSTDTQYF.

The CDR3 DNA follows: TGCGCCAGCAGCGCGGGGGACCTCTGGGGGGCTTTCTTT. Its protein is CASSAGDLWGAFF. This chain links TRBV5-1 with TRBJ1-1, with D tentatively TRBD1 (5 bases). The germline V gene encodes CDR1 SGHRS and CDR2 YFSETQ. V was pared by 4 bases and J by 11 bases, with 18 bases between. The CDR3 is 13 residues long.

V is TRBV5-1 and J is TRBJ2-7; 7 nucleotides align to TRBD1. Trimming took 1 base from V and 4 from J; bases not matched to a gene: 8. CDR3 size: 15 residues. The germline CDR1 and CDR2 sequences are SGHRS and YFSETQ. CDR3 sequence: CASSLLGTGEYEQYF. CDR3 DNA: TGCGCCAGCAGCTTGCTGGGTACAGGGGAATACGAGCAGTACTTC.

V and J are TRBV5-6 and TRBJ1-2; 8 positions match TRBD1. The CDR3 totals 15 residues. Germline values: CDR1 SGHDT, CDR2 YYEEEE. J gave up 5 bases and V 1 base, and 7 bases lay outside the gene matches. CDR3 in amino acids: CASSLKAGGVYGYTF. As DNA, the CDR3 is TGTGCCAGCAGCTTGAAGGCAGGGGGCGTGTATGGCTACACCTTC. The entire variable domain, with the rest obtained from reference TRBV5-6 and TRBJ1-2, is as follows: DAGVTQSPTHLIKTRGQQVTLRCSPKSGHDTVSWYQQALGQGPQFIFQYYEEEERQRGNFPDRFSGHQFPNYSSELNVNALLLGDSALYLCASSLKAGGVYGYTFGSGTRLTVV.

The J gene is TRBJ1-1, the V gene TRBV6-5; TRBD1 is a possible D gene (5 bases). CDR1 is MNHEY, CDR2 SVGAGI, per germline. Trimming stripped 6 bases from V and 10 bases from J, with 21 bases between. This CDR3 spans 14 amino acids. The CDR3 nucleotides read TGTGCCAGCAGCCAAACTCAGGACACGGGTCTAGCTTTCTTT. Its protein product is CASSQTQDTGLAFF.

V is TRBV7-8 and J is TRBJ1-6; TRBD1 might be the D (6 bases). Trimming pared 1 base from V and 9 bases from J, leaving 13 bases between. The length of the CDR3 is 15 residues. Germline V gene sequence: CDR1 SGHVS, CDR2 FQNEAQ. The CDR3 region has the DNA TGTGCCAGCAGCTTAGGGGTACCCAGGGGTTCACCCCTCCACTTT. Amino acids: CASSLGVPRGSPLHF.

The rearrangement links TRBV30 to TRBJ1-4, with 8 bases matching TRBD1. The CDR3 length is 15 residues. V dropped 0 bases and J dropped 8; count of bases not matched to a gene: 8. Per the germline V gene, CDR1 is GTSNPN and CDR2 is SVGIG (reference sequence). The CDR3, as DNA: TGTGCCTGGAGTGTACCCGGGACAGGTGACGAAAAACTGTTTTTT. It translates to CAWSVPGTGDEKLFF.

V is TRBV11-2 and J is TRBJ2-7; D unresolved. Trimming removed 4 bases from V and 6 bases from J, with 10 bases in between. This CDR3 is built from 12 residues. The germline gives CDR1 SGHAT, CDR2 FQNNGV. This chain's CDR3 is CASSSSRVEQYF. The CDR3 DNA reads TGTGCCAGCAGCTCCTCCCGGGTCGAGCAGTACTTC.

The chain recombines TRBV20-1 with TRBJ2-7; maybe TRBD1 (6 bases). V lost 7 bases and J 0 bases, leaving 13 bases between the germline ends. The length of the CDR3 is 13 residues. Germline V CDR1 and CDR2: DFQATT, SNEGSKA (reference sequence). The CDR3 region is CSVSRDNSYEQYF. The CDR3 region has the DNA TGCAGTGTTAGTAGGGACAACTCCTACGAGCAGTACTTC.